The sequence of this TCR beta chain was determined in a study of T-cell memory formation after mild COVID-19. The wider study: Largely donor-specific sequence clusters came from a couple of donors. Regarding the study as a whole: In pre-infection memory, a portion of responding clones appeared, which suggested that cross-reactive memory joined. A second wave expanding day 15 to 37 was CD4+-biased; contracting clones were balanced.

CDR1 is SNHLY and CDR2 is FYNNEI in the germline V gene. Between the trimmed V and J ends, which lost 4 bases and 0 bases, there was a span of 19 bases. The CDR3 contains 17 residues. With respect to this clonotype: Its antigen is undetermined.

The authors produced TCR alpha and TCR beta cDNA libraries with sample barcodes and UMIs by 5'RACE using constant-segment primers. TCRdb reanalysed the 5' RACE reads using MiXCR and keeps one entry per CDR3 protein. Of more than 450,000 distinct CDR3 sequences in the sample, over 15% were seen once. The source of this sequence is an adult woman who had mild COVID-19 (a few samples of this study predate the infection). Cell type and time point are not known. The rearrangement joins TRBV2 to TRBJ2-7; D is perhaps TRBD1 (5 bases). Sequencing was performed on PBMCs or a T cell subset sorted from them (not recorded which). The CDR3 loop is CASSVSSKGAISYEQYF. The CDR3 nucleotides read TGTGCCAGCAGTGTTTCCTCCAAAGGGGCGATCTCCTACGAGCAGTACTTC.